The 27 T cell receptor beta chains reported below all come from one sample, sequenced in a study of beta chain features in type 1 diabetes (dated by TCRdb to 2017 to 2018). Receptor amplification or capture employed the immunoSEQ multiplex PCR assay. The High Capacity cDNA Reverse Transcription Kit was used to reverse transcribe all of the isolated RNA, meaning that expressed TCRB transcripts were what got sequenced. TCRdb's version of the immuneACCESS table is confined to in-frame rearrangements and falls short of the full clone set. An unresolved V gene accounts for under half of the shortfall where checked; the remainder is of unknown origin. The sample records about 150,000 clones, about 51% of which are singletons. The ten largest clones represent under 0.45% of the sample. The sequenced sample consisted of Tregs from blood. The cell subset or site tag for this specimen amounts to: regulatory CD4+ T cells. The receptors originated from a man aged 18 to 30 in good health.

The chain has TRBV5-1 and TRBJ1-1; tentative D call: TRBD1 (6 bases). V lost 0 bases to trimming and J lost 5 bases, with 17 bases between them. In germline, CDR1 is SGHRS, CDR2 YFSETQ. CDR3 length equals 16 residues. This CDR3 reads CASSLGALGQGTEAFF. The CDR3 DNA is TGCGCCAGCAGCTTGGGAGCTCTGGGACAAGGTACTGAAGCTTTCTTT.

The chain employs TRBV7-2 and TRBJ1-1, with D perhaps matching TRBD1 (6 bases). From germline, CDR1 is SGHTA and CDR2 FQGNSA. Deletions cut 5 bases from V and 6 bases from J, with 16 bases between. CDR3 size: 14 residues. CDR3 loop: CASSATGMYSEAFF. In DNA form, the CDR3 reads TGTGCCAGCAGCGCCACAGGGATGTACTCTGAAGCTTTCTTT.

J is TRBJ2-2 and V is TRBV10-3; 9 bases match TRBD1. The germline V gene encodes CDR1 ENHRY and CDR2 SYGVKD. The CDR3 contains 14 residues. Trimming took 10 bases from V and 5 from J; bases not matched to a gene: 8. As DNA, the CDR3 is TGTGCCACAAGTAGACAGGGGGGAACCGGGGAGCTGTTTTTT. Residues: CATSRQGGTGELFF.

This clone occurred a few times. This chain uses TRBV5-6 with TRBJ2-1, with TRBD1 identical over 9 bases. V shed 4 bases, J shed 2 bases, and the junction held 4 bases outside the gene matches. Germline V gene data show CDR1 as SGHDT and CDR2 as YYEEEE. The CDR3 sequence is 15 residues long. The CDR3 DNA follows: TGTGCCAGCAGCCGCCGACAGGGGGCCTACAATGAGCAGTTCTTC. This sequence encodes CASSRRQGAYNEQFF.

Only one count was recorded for this clone. CDR3 region: CAWSGRQGSSEYF. The CDR3 region has the DNA TGTGCCTGGAGTGGTCGACAGGGCAGTTCGGAGTACTTC. The V and J genes are TRBV30 and TRBJ2-4; 7 bases map to TRBD1. CDR3 length: 13 residues. The germline V gene encodes CDR1 GTSNPN and CDR2 SVGIG (reference sequence). With 1 base clipped from V and 14 bases from J, the junction kept 11 bases outside the gene matches.

The V and J genes are TRBV7-6 and TRBJ2-5; 8 nucleotides align to TRBD1. After removal of 5 bases from V and 4 bases from J, the junction contained 12 bases not matched to a gene. Germline CDR1 reads SGHVS; CDR2 reads FNYEAQ. This CDR3 contains 16 residues. The CDR3 bases are TGTGCCAGCAGCACGAGGACAGGGTCGGGACGAGAGACCCAGTACTTC. Its protein product is CASSTRTGSGRETQYF.

This clone was observed a handful of times. This sequence joins TRBV13 and TRBJ2-6; tentatively, D is TRBD1 (6 bases). The germline V gene encodes CDR1 PRHDT and CDR2 FYEKMQ (reference sequence). Deletions cut 5 bases from V and 2 bases from J, with 7 bases between. The CDR3 is 14 amino acids. In nucleotides, the CDR3 is TGTGCCAGCAGCCGGACAGCTGGGGCCAACGTCCTGACTTTC. Protein sequence: CASSRTAGANVLTF.

The chain joins TRBV5-1 to TRBJ2-3, with 11 bases identical to TRBD2. Germline V gene sequence: CDR1 SGHRS, CDR2 YFSETQ. The CDR3 totals 16 residues. The junction had 3 bases not matched to a gene; V was cut back by 2 bases and J by 1 base. The CDR3 bases are TGCGCCAGCAGCTTTTTACTAGCGGGAGGCACAGATACGCAGTATTTT. Translation: CASSFLLAGGTDTQYF.

This clone was picked up a small number of times. The chain has TRBV7-2 and TRBJ2-5, with D maybe TRBD1 (7 bases). This CDR3 has 13 amino acids. Germline lookup yields CDR1 SGHTA and CDR2 FQGNSA. Between the trimmed V and J ends, which lost 4 bases and 6 bases, there was a span of 12 bases. CDR3: CASSSPGGKTQYF. The CDR3 DNA reads as TGTGCCAGCAGCTCGCCAGGGGGGAAGACCCAGTACTTC.

The J gene is TRBJ2-2, the V gene TRBV7-6; 7 bases match TRBD1. Germline V CDR1 and CDR2: SGHVS, FNYEAQ. This CDR3 has 17 amino acids. V shed 5 bases and J 6 bases; nucleotides not matched to a gene: 15. As DNA, the CDR3 is TGTGCCAGCAGCGGATCGACAGGGCCCCGGGCCGCCGGGGAGCTGTTTTTT. Amino acids: CASSGSTGPRAAGELFF. The full variable domain, with the rest looked up from reference TRBV7-6 and TRBJ2-2, is GAGVSQSPRYKVTKRGQDVALRCDPISGHVSLYWYRQALGQGPEFLTYFNYEAQQDKSGLPNDRFSAERPEGSISTLTIQRTEQRDSAMYRCASSGSTGPRAAGELFFGEGSRLTVL.

The gene calls are TRBV7-8 and TRBJ1-2, with 9 bases identical to TRBD1. The germline CDR1 and CDR2 sequences are SGHVS and FQNEAQ. Trimming cost V 5 bases and J 7 bases; bases outside gene matches: 8. This CDR3 has 14 amino acids. The CDR3 protein is CASSATGGYRGYTF. The CDR3 bases are TGTGCCAGCAGCGCGACAGGGGGATATCGTGGCTACACCTTC.

The V call is TRBV11-2, the J call TRBJ2-1; TRBD1 agrees at 7 bases. Trimming removed 1 base from V and 15 bases from J; junction bases left unmatched: 9. Germline V lookup: CDR1 SGHAT, CDR2 FQNNGV. The CDR3 runs 13 residues. CDR3: CASSLGIGQAPFF. The CDR3 coding sequence is TGTGCCAGCAGCTTAGGGATAGGACAGGCTCCGTTCTTC.

J is TRBJ2-7 and V is TRBV5-4; 7 nucleotides match TRBD1. V shed 5 bases and J 6 bases; nucleotides not matched to a gene: 11. Germline V lookup: CDR1 SGHNT, CDR2 YYREEE (reference sequence). The CDR3 loop spans 14 amino acids. The CDR3 DNA reads as TGTGCCAGCAGACAAGCCGGGACAGAGGGCGAGCAGTACTTC. Its translation: CASRQAGTEGEQYF.

This chain uses TRBV29-1 with TRBJ2-5; TRBD2 matches at 9 bases. The CDR3 loop spans 15 amino acids. The V and J ends lost 4 bases and 5 bases, in that order; junction bases with no gene match: 11. Germline CDR1 reads SQVTM; CDR2 reads ANQGSEA. CDR3 DNA sequence: TGCAGCGTTGGGCGTCACGCGGGAGGGAGGGAGACCCAGTACTTC. Protein product: CSVGRHAGGRETQYF.

The chain carries TRBV4-2 and TRBJ2-3, with TRBD2 identical over 7 bases. The CDR3 sequence is 16 residues long. Trimming at V came to 0 bases and at J to 3 bases, leaving 6 bases not matched to a gene. Germline V lookup: CDR1 LGHNA, CDR2 YNFKEQ. The chain's CDR3 is CASSQEWGGPTDTQYF. CDR3 sequence (DNA): TGTGCCAGCAGCCAAGAATGGGGGGGTCCGACAGATACGCAGTATTTT.

CDR3 amino acids: CASREQGAMEFF. CDR3 DNA sequence: TGTGCCAGCAGAGAACAGGGGGCTATGGAGTTCTTC. The V and J genes are TRBV6-1 and TRBJ2-1; TRBD1 agrees at 9 bases. The junction had 8 bases not matched to a gene; V was cut back by 6 bases and J by 14 bases. The CDR3 runs 12 residues. Germline assignment: CDR1 MNHNS and CDR2 SASEGT.

The J gene is TRBJ2-1, the V gene TRBV5-1; tentative D call: TRBD2 (6 bases). The CDR3 length is 15 residues. Trimming removed 1 base at V and 7 bases at J, with 15 bases between. Per the germline V gene, CDR1 is SGHRS and CDR2 is YFSETQ. The CDR3, as DNA: TGCGCCAGCAGCTTGACTAGCTCTCTTACGAATGAGCAGTTCTTC. The encoded protein is CASSLTSSLTNEQFF. Full variable domain (rest looked up from reference TRBV5-1 and TRBJ2-1): KAGVTQTPRYLIKTRGQQVTLSCSPISGHRSVSWYQQTPGQGLQFLFEYFSETQRNKGNFPGRFSGRQFSNSRSEMNVSTLELGDSALYLCASSLTSSLTNEQFFGPGTRLTVL.

In its sample, this clone was seen a few times. The CDR3 DNA sequence: TGTGCCAGCAGCTCGGGACTAGCGGGAATCCTCACAGATACGCAGTATTTT. Amino acids: CASSSGLAGILTDTQYF. The chain links TRBV5-6 to TRBJ2-3, with TRBD2 matching 13 bases. The CDR3 length is 17 residues. With V trimmed by 3 bases and J by 2 bases, 6 bases remained unmatched. The V gene's germline CDR1 is SGHDT and CDR2 YYEEEE.

This clone has only a few counts. The chain combines TRBV4-3 with TRBJ1-2, with no clear D. Trimming took 4 bases from V and 1 from J, leaving 13 bases between them. Germline V gene lookup returns CDR1 LGHNA and CDR2 YSLEER. The CDR3 is 15 amino acids. CDR3 region: CASSLTFTFNYGYTF. The CDR3 DNA is TGCGCCAGCAGCCTCACTTTCACCTTTAACTATGGCTACACCTTC.

The J gene is TRBJ2-7, the V gene TRBV6-6; D unclear. In germline, CDR1 is MNHNY, CDR2 SVGAGI (reference sequence). There are 15 residues in the CDR3. V was cut by 2 bases and J by 0 bases, with 11 bases left in between. This CDR3 reads CASSYLLTLSYEQYF. The CDR3 coding sequence is TGTGCCAGCAGTTACCTCCTGACACTCTCCTACGAGCAGTACTTC.

Only a few counts were recorded for this clone. The chain is built from TRBV6-5 and TRBJ2-7; 7 positions match TRBD1. Germline V gene lookup returns CDR1 MNHEY and CDR2 SVGAGI. Trimming at V came to 6 bases and at J to 2 bases, leaving 7 bases not matched to a gene. The CDR3 has 14 residues. The CDR3: CASRPRTGTYEQYF. DNA for the CDR3: TGTGCCAGCAGGCCCCGGACAGGTACCTACGAGCAGTACTTC.

This chain links TRBV9 with TRBJ1-6; D not resolved. Germline-derived CDR1 and CDR2 are SGDLS and YYNGEE. The germline V and J ends were trimmed by 4 bases and 9 bases, with 20 bases remaining between them. The CDR3 extends over 16 amino acids. The CDR3: CASSPTLGGALSPLHF. The CDR3 DNA sequence: TGTGCCAGCAGCCCGACCCTGGGAGGAGCCCTTTCACCCCTCCACTTT.

There are a few counts of this clone. The V call is TRBV19, the J call TRBJ2-7; 11 bases fit TRBD1. Unmatched junction bases numbered 4, after V lost 4 bases and J lost 5 bases. This CDR3 contains 14 residues. The germline CDR1 and CDR2 sequences are LNHDA and SQIVND (reference sequence). The CDR3 sequence is CASSSRDRGNEQYF. CDR3 sequence (DNA): TGTGCCAGTAGTAGCCGGGACAGGGGGAACGAGCAGTACTTC.

The chain couples TRBV12-5 to TRBJ1-1; TRBD1 matches 9 bases. Germline V CDR1 and CDR2: LGHNT, FRNRAP. CDR3 length: 18 amino acids. With 3 bases clipped from V and 0 bases from J, the junction kept 11 bases outside the gene matches. CDR3 amino acids: CASGLVLGTGFMNTEAFF. The CDR3 DNA follows: TGTGCTAGTGGTTTAGTCCTTGGGACAGGGTTCATGAACACTGAAGCTTTCTTT.

This clone has more than one count but fewer than ten. The chain carries TRBV28 and TRBJ2-5; 13 nucleotides match TRBD2. V lost 4 bases to trimming and J lost 5 bases; unmatched junction nucleotides: 4. The CDR3 totals 15 residues. CDR1 is MDHEN and CDR2 is SYDVKM in the germline V gene. The CDR3 DNA reads as TGTGCCAGCAGTTCACTAGCGGGGGGGCCGGAGACCCAGTACTTC. Its protein is CASSSLAGGPETQYF.

This clone was detected only a few times. This sample includes further DNA sequences coding for the same CDR3. V gene TRBV5-1 combines with J gene TRBJ2-2; D ambiguous. The CDR3 is 12 amino acids. V was trimmed by 4 bases and J by 1 base, leaving 2 bases between them. Germline-derived CDR1 and CDR2 are SGHRS and YFSETQ. The CDR3 spells CASSLNTGELFF. The CDR3 DNA reads TGCGCCAGCAGCCTGAACACCGGGGAGCTGTTTTTT.

V is TRBV18 and J is TRBJ1-1; 9 bases match TRBD1. V trimming: 5 bases; J trimming: 4 bases; junction bases outside the gene matches: 8. The CDR3 runs to 15 residues. The germline gives CDR1 KGHSH, CDR2 LQKENI. The CDR3 bases are TGTGCCAGCTCAATCCGGGACAGGGTGGCCACTGAAGCTTTCTTT. This sequence encodes CASSIRDRVATEAFF.